This TCR beta chain was identified in a study of T-cell reconstitution after alpha-beta-depleted transplantation in children. Unique molecular identifiers were incorporated when the TCRbeta library was constructed. TCRdb ran MiXCR on the PCR reads and lists one entry per CDR3 protein. The top ten clones hold roughly 27% of a sample with about 900,000 distinct CDR3 sequences, under 30% of them seen once. Trimming removed 1 base at V and 0 bases at J, with 8 bases between. Per germline, CDR1 SGHRS and CDR2 YFSETQ. The CDR3 is 16 amino acids. Study conclusions and caveats: The origin of alpha-beta T cells about two months after transplant was reportedly several hundred expanded graft clones. Surviving recipient T cells and intrathymic progenitors accounted for some patients' high TCRbeta diversity at day 60.

This clonotype was counted a few times. Its antigen is currently unknown. The chain combines TRBV5-1 with TRBJ2-6; D might be TRBD2 (6 bases). The clonotype was recovered from a boy in the first two years of life who had a stem cell transplant for SCID, so the T cells may come from the graft donor. The specimen was PBMCs, mostly from graft donor cells, collected 360 days after TCRalphabeta/CD19-depleted stem cell transplant. The CDR3 loop is CASSLRDFSGANVLTF. The DNA for the CDR3 is TGCGCCAGCAGCTTGAGGGACTTCTCTGGGGCCAACGTCCTGACTTTC.